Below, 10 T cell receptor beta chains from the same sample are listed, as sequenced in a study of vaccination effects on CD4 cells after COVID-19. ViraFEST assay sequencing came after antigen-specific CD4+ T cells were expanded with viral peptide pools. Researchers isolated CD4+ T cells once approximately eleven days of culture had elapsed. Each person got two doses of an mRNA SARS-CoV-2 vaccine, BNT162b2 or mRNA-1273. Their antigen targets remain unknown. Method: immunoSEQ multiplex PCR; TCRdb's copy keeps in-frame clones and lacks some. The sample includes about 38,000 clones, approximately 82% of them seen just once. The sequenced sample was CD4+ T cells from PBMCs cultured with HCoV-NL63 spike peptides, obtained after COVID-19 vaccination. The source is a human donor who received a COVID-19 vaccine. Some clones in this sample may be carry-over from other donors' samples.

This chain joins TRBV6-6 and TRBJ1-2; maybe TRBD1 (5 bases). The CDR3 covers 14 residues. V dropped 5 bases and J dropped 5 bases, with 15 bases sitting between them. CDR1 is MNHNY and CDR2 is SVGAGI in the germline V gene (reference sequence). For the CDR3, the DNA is TGTGCCAGCAGTCAGGCGGGACTTCGTTATGGCTACACCTTC. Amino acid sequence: CASSQAGLRYGYTF.

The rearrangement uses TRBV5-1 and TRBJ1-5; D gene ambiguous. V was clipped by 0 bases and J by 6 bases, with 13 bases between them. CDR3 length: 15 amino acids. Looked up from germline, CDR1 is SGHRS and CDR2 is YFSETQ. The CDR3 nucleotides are TGCGCCAGCAGCTTGGGAGGTTCCATAAGTCAGCCCCAGCATTTT. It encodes CASSLGGSISQPQHF.

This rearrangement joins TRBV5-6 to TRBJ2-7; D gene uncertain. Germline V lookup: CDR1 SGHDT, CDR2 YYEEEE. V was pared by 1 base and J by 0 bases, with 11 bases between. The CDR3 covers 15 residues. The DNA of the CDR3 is TGTGCCAGCAGCTTGCCAGGCGATAGCTCCTACGAGCAGTACGTC. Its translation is CASSLPGDSSYEQYV.

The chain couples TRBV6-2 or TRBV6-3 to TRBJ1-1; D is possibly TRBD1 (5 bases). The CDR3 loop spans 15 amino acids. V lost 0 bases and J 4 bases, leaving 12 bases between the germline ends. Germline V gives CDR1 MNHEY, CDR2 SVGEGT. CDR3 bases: TGTGCCAGCAGTTACTCGAAAGGGGACGGCACTGAAGCTTTCTTT. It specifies CASSYSKGDGTEAFF.

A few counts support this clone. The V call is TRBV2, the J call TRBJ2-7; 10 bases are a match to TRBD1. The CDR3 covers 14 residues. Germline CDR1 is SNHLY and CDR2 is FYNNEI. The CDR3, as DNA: TGTGCCAGCAGAGGTGACAGGGGGCGGTTCCTCGTGCACGTC. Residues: CASRGDRGRFLVHV.

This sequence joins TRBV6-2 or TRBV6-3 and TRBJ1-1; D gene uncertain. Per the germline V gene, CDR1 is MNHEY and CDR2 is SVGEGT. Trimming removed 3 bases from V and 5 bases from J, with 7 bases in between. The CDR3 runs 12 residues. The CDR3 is CASSYPVTEAFF. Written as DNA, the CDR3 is TGTGCCAGCAGTTATCCCGTGACTGAAGCTTTCTTT.

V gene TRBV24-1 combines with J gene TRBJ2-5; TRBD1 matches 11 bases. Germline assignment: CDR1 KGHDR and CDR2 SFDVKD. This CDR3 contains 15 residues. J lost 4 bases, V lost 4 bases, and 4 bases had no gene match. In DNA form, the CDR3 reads TGTGCCACCAGTGACCCCGGGACAGGGGGAGAGACCCAGTACTTC. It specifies CATSDPGTGGETQYF.

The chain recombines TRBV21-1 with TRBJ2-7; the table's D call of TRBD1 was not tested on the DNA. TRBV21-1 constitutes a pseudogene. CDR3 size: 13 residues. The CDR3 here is CASSKSRGHEQYV. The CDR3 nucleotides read TGTGCCAGCAGCAAATCCAGGGGGCACGAGCAGTACGTC.

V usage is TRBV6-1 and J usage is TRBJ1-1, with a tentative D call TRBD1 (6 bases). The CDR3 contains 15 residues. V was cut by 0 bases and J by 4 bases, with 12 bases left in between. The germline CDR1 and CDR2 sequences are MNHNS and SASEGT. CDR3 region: CASSEASLGATEAFF. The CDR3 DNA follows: TGTGCCAGCAGTGAAGCGTCTTTGGGGGCCACTGAAGCTTTCTTT.

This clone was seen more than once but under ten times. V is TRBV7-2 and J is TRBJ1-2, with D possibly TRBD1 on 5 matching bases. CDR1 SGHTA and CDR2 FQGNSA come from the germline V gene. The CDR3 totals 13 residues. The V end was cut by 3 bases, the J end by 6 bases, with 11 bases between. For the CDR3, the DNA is TGTGCCAGCAGCTTTGGCAGGGAGGATGGCTACACCTTC. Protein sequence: CASSFGREDGYTF.